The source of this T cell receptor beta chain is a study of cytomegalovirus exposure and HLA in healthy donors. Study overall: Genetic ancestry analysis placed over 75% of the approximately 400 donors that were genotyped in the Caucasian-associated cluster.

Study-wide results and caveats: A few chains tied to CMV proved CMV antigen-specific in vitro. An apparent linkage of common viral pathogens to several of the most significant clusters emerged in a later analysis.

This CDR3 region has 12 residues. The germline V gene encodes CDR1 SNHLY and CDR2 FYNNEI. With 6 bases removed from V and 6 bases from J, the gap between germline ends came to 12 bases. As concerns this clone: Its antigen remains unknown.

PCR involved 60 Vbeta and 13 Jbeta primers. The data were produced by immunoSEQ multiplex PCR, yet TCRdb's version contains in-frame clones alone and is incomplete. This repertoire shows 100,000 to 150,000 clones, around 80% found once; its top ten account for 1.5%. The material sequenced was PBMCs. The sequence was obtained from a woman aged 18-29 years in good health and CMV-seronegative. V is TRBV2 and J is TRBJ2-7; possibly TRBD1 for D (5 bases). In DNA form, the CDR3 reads TGTGCCAGCAGCCGGACAAGGGGCGAGCAGTACTTC. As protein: CASSRTRGEQYF.